This entry lists 10 T cell receptor beta chains sequenced from one sample in a study of T-cell memory formation after mild COVID-19. From the 5' RACE reads, TCRdb called clonotypes with MiXCR, one entry per CDR3 protein. Of about 350,000 distinct CDR3 sequences listed, roughly an eighth were seen once; the top ten hold around a fifth. The specimen sequenced was PBMCs or a T cell subset sorted from them (not recorded which). The receptors stem from a man aged 18 to 29 who had mild COVID-19 (a few samples of this study predate the infection). Cell type and time point are not known.

The chain links TRBV2 to TRBJ1-6; D gene ambiguous. Looked up from germline, CDR1 is SNHLY and CDR2 is FYNNEI. The ends were cut back, 7 bases at V and 7 bases at J, with 14 bases in the middle. This CDR3 region has 14 residues. In nucleotides, the CDR3 is TGTGCCAGCAATTTGGGAATCACCAATTCACCCCTCCACTTT. It codes for CASNLGITNSPLHF.

This clonotype has more than one count but fewer than ten. The chain is built from TRBV12-3 or TRBV12-4 and TRBJ2-3, with 9 nucleotides matching TRBD2. The CDR3 is 14 amino acids. The J segment lost 4 bases and the V segment lost 8 bases, leaving 7 bases of the junction unmatched. CDR3 sequence: CASFEGLASDTQYF. Written as DNA, the CDR3 is TGTGCCAGCTTTGAGGGACTAGCTTCAGATACGCAGTATTTT.

This clonotype was recorded a few times. The genes are TRBV5-1 and TRBJ1-6; D may be TRBD1 (6 bases). Trimming took off 4 bases at V and 4 bases at J, with 12 bases between the two ends. The CDR3 contains 15 residues. Germline CDR1 and CDR2: SGHRS and YFSETQ. This CDR3 reads CASSTDRNYNSPLHF. The CDR3 DNA reads as TGCGCCAGCAGCACGGACAGAAATTATAATTCACCCCTCCACTTT.

The chain is built from TRBV5-1 and TRBJ2-7; 7 positions match TRBD1. CDR3 length: 13 amino acids. Losses at the gene ends were 8 bases for V and 0 bases for J; bases not matched to a gene: 5. Germline V gene lookup returns CDR1 SGHRS and CDR2 YFSETQ. CDR3 sequence reads: CASGTAPSYEQYF. The CDR3 DNA reads as TGCGCCAGTGGGACAGCCCCCTCCTACGAGCAGTACTTC.

The chain employs TRBV27 and TRBJ2-2; no reliable D call. This CDR3 has 14 residues. The germline V gene encodes CDR1 MNHEY and CDR2 SMNVEV (reference sequence). V was cut by 5 bases and J by 6 bases, with 13 bases left in between. The CDR3 coding sequence is TGTGCCAGCAGTGATTTGGGTCGTCCCGGGGAGCTGTTTTTT. This sequence encodes CASSDLGRPGELFF.

In its sample, this clonotype was seen a few times. The rearrangement links TRBV6-5 to TRBJ2-1, with a possible D match to TRBD1 (6 bases). The V gene's germline CDR1 is MNHEY and CDR2 SVGAGI. The CDR3 runs to 15 residues. V lost 2 bases and J lost 4, with 12 bases in between. This chain's CDR3 is CASSYLWTAYNEQFF. CDR3 nucleotides: TGTGCCAGCAGTTACCTGTGGACAGCTTACAATGAGCAGTTCTTC.

This clonotype showed up just a few times. The gene calls are TRBV24-1 and TRBJ1-1; 7 bases are a match to TRBD1. The CDR3 is made up of 15 amino acids. After removal of 8 bases from V and 3 bases from J, the junction contained 11 bases not matched to a gene. CDR1 KGHDR and CDR2 SFDVKD come from the germline V gene. The CDR3 loop is CATTYIDRADTEAFF. In DNA, the CDR3 is TGTGCCACCACTTATATCGACAGGGCGGACACTGAAGCTTTCTTT.

The rearrangement links TRBV28 to TRBJ2-5, with 9 bases identical to TRBD1. CDR1 and CDR2 (germline): MDHEN, SYDVKM. CDR3 length equals 16 residues. V shed 6 bases, J shed 3 bases, and the junction held 11 bases outside the gene matches. The CDR3 region is CASRVNTGGKKETQYF. DNA for the CDR3: TGTGCCAGCAGGGTAAACACAGGGGGCAAAAAAGAGACCCAGTACTTC.

This chain uses TRBV9 with TRBJ1-3, with TRBD1 matching 9 bases. The V gene end was trimmed by 2 bases and the J gene end by 0 bases; junction bases not matched to a gene: 9. Per germline, CDR1 SGDLS and CDR2 YYNGEE. CDR3 size: 18 residues. The chain's CDR3 is CASSVRPGTGYSGNTIYF. The CDR3 coding sequence is TGTGCCAGCAGCGTTCGTCCCGGGACAGGGTACTCTGGAAACACCATATATTTT.

J is TRBJ1-3 and V is TRBV7-2; the D is unclear. Trimming removed 4 bases at V and 0 bases at J, with 4 bases between. The CDR3 covers 13 residues. CDR1 and CDR2 from the germline V gene are SGHTA and FQGNSA. This CDR3 reads CASSSYSGNTIYF. CDR3 in DNA: TGTGCCAGCAGCTCCTACTCTGGAAACACCATATATTTT.